The 15 T cell receptor beta chains in this list originate from one sample, sequenced in a study of blood T cell repertoires in COVID-19. Clones were sequenced by immunoSEQ multiplex PCR, and TCRdb holds only the in-frame ones, with some missing. This repertoire shows 250,000 to 350,000 clones, about nine tenths found once; its top ten account for roughly 2%. Sequencing was performed on peripheral blood. These receptors all stem from a woman between 50 and 59 years old who had recovered from COVID-19.

The V and J genes are TRBV28 and TRBJ2-3; 7 bases align to TRBD2. With 4 bases clipped from V and 3 bases from J, the junction kept 7 bases outside the gene matches. This CDR3 comprises 15 residues. Germline V gene sequence: CDR1 MDHEN, CDR2 SYDVKM. For the CDR3, the DNA is TGTGCCAGCAGTTCTCCGGGCGGGAGAACAGATACGCAGTATTTT. The encoded protein is CASSSPGGRTDTQYF.

The chain combines TRBV16 with TRBJ2-7; maybe TRBD1 (6 bases). Trimming left V 2 bases short and J 6 bases short, with 11 bases between. The length of the CDR3 is 13 residues. The germline V gene encodes CDR1 KGHSY and CDR2 FQNENV. The CDR3 DNA reads as TGTGCCAGCAGCCAAACGACAGGCGGCGAGCAGTACTTC. This encodes CASSQTTGGEQYF.

The chain carries TRBV28 and TRBJ2-4; TRBD2 is a possible D gene (6 bases). Trimming left V 3 bases short and J 0 bases short, with 6 bases between. Germline V gene lookup returns CDR1 MDHEN and CDR2 SYDVKM. This CDR3 is built from 14 residues. The CDR3: CASSLGGAKNIQYF. CDR3 DNA sequence: TGTGCCAGCAGTTTGGGGGGAGCCAAAAACATTCAGTACTTC.

V and J are TRBV2 and TRBJ2-1; D not resolved. The germline V gene encodes CDR1 SNHLY and CDR2 FYNNEI. This CDR3 is built from 14 residues. Deletions cut 2 bases from V and 7 bases from J, with 12 bases between. The CDR3 protein is CASSEFGRTNEQFF. CDR3 coding DNA: TGTGCCAGCAGTGAATTTGGCCGAACGAATGAGCAGTTCTTC.

The chain carries TRBV3-1 (or the pseudogene TRBV3-2) and TRBJ1-2, with a tentative D call TRBD1 (5 bases). Germline CDR1 LGHDT, CDR2 YNNKEL (reference sequence). The CDR3 loop spans 13 amino acids. Trimming cost V 3 bases and J 5 bases, with 10 bases left between them. This CDR3 reads CASSHTGVYGYTF. CDR3 bases: TGTGCCAGCAGCCACACAGGAGTATATGGCTACACCTTC.

This chain connects TRBV27 to TRBJ2-1; D possibly corresponds to TRBD2 (6 bases). Germline CDR1 and CDR2: MNHEY and SMNVEV (reference sequence). Trimming stripped 1 base from V and 7 bases from J, with 17 bases between. The CDR3 totals 16 residues. The CDR3 sequence: CASSLFGGSRKNEQFF. CDR3 nucleotide sequence: TGTGCCAGCAGTTTATTCGGGGGATCGAGAAAAAATGAGCAGTTCTTC.

J is TRBJ2-2 and V is TRBV9; TRBD2 agrees at 7 bases. With V trimmed by 2 bases and J by 3 bases, 10 bases remained unmatched. The CDR3 is 17 amino acids. Germline CDR1 reads SGDLS; CDR2 reads YYNGEE. This chain's CDR3 is CASSVTGLGRYTGELFF. The CDR3 coding sequence is TGTGCCAGCAGCGTCACCGGACTAGGGAGATACACCGGGGAGCTGTTTTTT.

The chain links TRBV7-9 to TRBJ1-2, with D perhaps matching TRBD1 (5 bases). V was pared by 1 base and J by 6 bases, with 6 bases between. Germline V gene sequence: CDR1 SEHNR, CDR2 FQNEAQ (reference sequence). The CDR3 is made up of 12 amino acids. Written as DNA, the CDR3 is TGTGCCAGCAGCTTAGGACAGAATGGCTACACCTTC. Translating gives CASSLGQNGYTF.

V is TRBV4-2 and J is TRBJ1-2, with a possible D match to TRBD1 (5 bases). V gave up 0 bases and J gave up 1 base, with 15 bases separating them. The CDR3 is made up of 17 amino acids. Germline V gene data show CDR1 as LGHNA and CDR2 as YNFKEQ. The CDR3 loop is CASSQDLYGGGNYGYTF. CDR3 in DNA: TGTGCCAGCAGCCAAGATCTATACGGGGGTGGTAACTATGGCTACACCTTC.

This chain links TRBV7-6 with TRBJ1-1; a weak D match, TRBD1 (6 bases). The CDR3 loop spans 12 amino acids. Germline V lookup: CDR1 SGHVS, CDR2 FNYEAQ. V was cut by 3 bases and J by 6 bases, with 8 bases left in between. The CDR3 sequence is CASSFGGPEAFF. CDR3 nucleotide sequence: TGTGCCAGCAGCTTCGGGGGGCCTGAAGCTTTCTTT.

This clone was recorded only once. CDR3 protein: CASSESGGLLGGYTF. In DNA, the CDR3 is TGCGCCAGCAGTGAGTCAGGGGGCCTCCTAGGTGGCTACACCTTC. The genes are TRBV10-2 and TRBJ1-2; TRBD1 agrees at 7 bases. Germline CDR1 is WSHSY and CDR2 is SAAADI. V was pared by 0 bases and J by 7 bases, with 8 bases of the junction left unmatched. The CDR3 has 15 residues.

The chain links TRBV27 to TRBJ2-2; 8 nucleotides match TRBD1. J lost 7 bases, V lost 4 bases, and 8 bases had no gene match. Germline CDR1 and CDR2: MNHEY and SMNVEV (reference sequence). The CDR3 contains 15 residues. CDR3 bases: TGTGCCAGCAGTTCCGGACAGGGTGGGCACGGGGAGCTGTTTTTT. It codes for CASSSGQGGHGELFF.

The chain joins TRBV25-1 to TRBJ2-7, with D maybe TRBD1 (5 bases). Trimming took 5 bases from V and 4 from J, leaving 12 bases between them. Germline-derived CDR1 and CDR2 are MGHDK and SYGVNS. The CDR3 is 13 residues long. Written as DNA, the CDR3 is TGTGCCAGCAGTAGGGGCCTCGGGTACGAGCAGTACTTC. Its translation: CASSRGLGYEQYF.

The chain recombines TRBV5-1 with TRBJ2-3; the D is unclear. This CDR3 is built from 13 residues. Trimming removed 3 bases from V and 4 bases from J, with 9 bases in between. The germline V gene encodes CDR1 SGHRS and CDR2 YFSETQ. The CDR3 loop is CASSSYPADTQYF. The CDR3 DNA follows: TGCGCCAGCAGCTCCTACCCCGCAGATACGCAGTATTTT.

This chain joins TRBV6-5 and TRBJ1-4; TRBD1 is a possible D gene (5 bases). V was cut by 8 bases and J by 7 bases, with 17 bases left in between. Looked up from germline, CDR1 is MNHEY and CDR2 is SVGAGI. The CDR3 is made up of 14 amino acids. CDR3 loop: CASRQGSRGEKLFF. The CDR3 DNA reads TGTGCCAGCCGGCAGGGTTCACGAGGTGAAAAACTGTTTTTT.